The clone carrying this T cell receptor (beta chain) was seen more than once but under ten times. Trimming left V 7 bases short and J 1 base short, with 14 bases between. This CDR3 has 14 amino acids. Germline CDR1 is SGHNT and CDR2 is YYREEE (reference sequence). This sample was taken from a study of beta chain features in type 1 diabetes. Isolated RNA was reverse transcribed in full, so expressed TCRB transcripts were sequenced. Profiled with immunoSEQ multiplex PCR; TCRdb holds only in-frame clones, not every one. The data hold 150,000 or so clones, with just over 9% observed a single time. The specimen sequenced was central memory CD4+ T cells from blood. This sequence was found in a man younger than 35 in good health. This chain uses TRBV5-4 with TRBJ2-5; perhaps TRBD1 as D (5 bases). The CDR3 bases are TGTGCCAGCGCTCAGGGTTCCCGCCAAGAGACCCAGTACTTC. Its protein product is CASAQGSRQETQYF. The whole variable domain, remainder taken from reference TRBV5-4 and TRBJ2-5, is ETGVTQSPTHLIKTRGQQVTLRCSSQSGHNTVSWYQQALGQGPQFIFQYYREEENGRGNFPPRFSGLQFPNYSSELNVNALELDDSALYLCASAQGSRQETQYFGPGTRLLVL.